The 28 T cell receptor beta chains below come from one sample, sequenced in a study of response to subunit inactivated influenza vaccine. TCRdb re-called the RT-PCR reads through MiXCR, storing one row per CDR3 protein. This sample has 650,000 to 800,000 distinct CDR3 sequences, with approximately 14% found just once. The sequencing used PBMCs from blood, collected approximately 15 days before vaccination. Source of these receptors: a man aged 50-60 years who received an inactivated influenza vaccine.

This clonotype showed up just a few times. This rearrangement joins TRBV4-1 to TRBJ1-1, with TRBD1 as a possible D gene (5 bases). Germline assignment: CDR1 MGHRA and CDR2 YSYEKL. V was cut by 1 base and J by 4 bases, with 13 bases left in between. This CDR3 region has 15 residues. The CDR3 sequence is CASSQGSGGGTEAFF. In nucleotides, the CDR3 is TGCGCCAGCAGCCAAGGCAGTGGGGGGGGCACTGAAGCTTTCTTT.

This clonotype has a handful of counts. The chain couples TRBV20-1 to TRBJ2-7; D call uncertain. Germline CDR1 and CDR2: DFQATT and SNEGSKA (reference sequence). The CDR3 length is 13 residues. The V end was cut by 7 bases, the J end by 2 bases, with 15 bases between. CDR3 loop: CSGSRSETYEQYF. CDR3 coding DNA: TGCAGTGGTTCGCGGTCTGAGACCTACGAGCAGTACTTC.

The sample holds a few counts of this clonotype. The chain employs TRBV12-3 or TRBV12-4 and TRBJ1-4; 7 nucleotides match TRBD1. The V segment lost 2 bases and the J segment 0 bases; nucleotides outside the gene matches: 3. This CDR3 region has 16 residues. CDR3 sequence reads: CASSLKGTATNEKLFF. DNA for the CDR3: TGTGCCAGCAGTTTAAAAGGGACAGCAACTAATGAAAAACTGTTTTTT.

The chain combines TRBV2 with TRBJ1-5; D ambiguous. The germline CDR1 and CDR2 sequences are SNHLY and FYNNEI. The CDR3 is made up of 12 amino acids. The V end was cut by 7 bases, the J end by 4 bases, with 8 bases between. This CDR3 is CASTRRNQPQHF. CDR3 DNA sequence: TGTGCCAGCACTAGACGGAATCAGCCCCAGCATTTT.

The sample holds many counts of this clonotype. The rearrangement joins TRBV7-9 to TRBJ2-3; tentatively, D is TRBD2 (5 bases). Germline CDR1 and CDR2: SEHNR and FQNEAQ (reference sequence). This CDR3 contains 16 residues. Trimming took off 5 bases at V and 2 bases at J, with 17 bases between the two ends. The CDR3 sequence is CASSNPGSMDTDTQYF. The CDR3 bases are TGTGCCAGCAGCAACCCGGGGAGTATGGACACAGATACGCAGTATTTT.

This clonotype was counted many times. V is TRBV11-2 and J is TRBJ2-3, with TRBD2 identical over 10 bases. Germline V gene data show CDR1 as SGHAT and CDR2 as FQNNGV. The CDR3 loop spans 15 amino acids. Trimming took 3 bases from V and 6 from J; bases not matched to a gene: 6. The CDR3 nucleotides are TGTGCCAGCAGCTTTGGTCTAGCGGGGGTCGATACGCAGTATTTT. This gives the protein CASSFGLAGVDTQYF.

This clonotype came up many times. The chain employs TRBV5-1 and TRBJ1-2; D not certain. CDR1 and CDR2 (germline): SGHRS, YFSETQ. Trimming cost V 2 bases and J 6 bases, with 17 bases left between them. The CDR3 is 15 amino acids. The DNA of the CDR3 is TGCGCCAGCAGCTTCTCGGACGCTACAAGGGATGGCTACACCTTC. Its protein product is CASSFSDATRDGYTF.

This clonotype was counted between two and nine times. The genes are TRBV9 and TRBJ2-7; D is possibly TRBD2 (7 bases). V lost 4 bases and J 4 bases, leaving 15 bases between the germline ends. Germline CDR1 and CDR2: SGDLS and YYNGEE. CDR3 size: 14 residues. The CDR3, as DNA: TGTGCCAGCAGCTCCGCGGGGGCTGGGTACGAGCAGTACTTC. This gives the protein CASSSAGAGYEQYF.

In its sample, this clonotype was seen a few times. This chain links TRBV9 with TRBJ2-3; 8 nucleotides match TRBD2. The germline CDR1 and CDR2 sequences are SGDLS and YYNGEE. Trimming at V came to 3 bases and at J to 3 bases, leaving 6 bases not matched to a gene. This CDR3 is 15 amino acids long. For the CDR3, the DNA is TGTGCCAGCAGCGGGAGCGGGAGTTCGACAGATACGCAGTATTTT. Protein sequence: CASSGSGSSTDTQYF.

The chain employs TRBV20-1 and TRBJ1-5; 7 bases map to TRBD1. The CDR3 totals 14 residues. Germline V gene data show CDR1 as DFQATT and CDR2 as SNEGSKA (reference sequence). Germline trimming cut 6 bases from V and 2 bases from J; bases unmatched to any gene: 7. CDR3 DNA: TGCAGTGCGCTGCCGGGACAGCGCAATCAGCCCCAGCATTTT. It specifies CSALPGQRNQPQHF.

The genes are TRBV6-2 or TRBV6-3 and TRBJ2-7; 14 positions agree with TRBD2. With 6 bases clipped from V and 0 bases from J, the junction kept 10 bases outside the gene matches. CDR3 size: 18 residues. Germline V gene sequence: CDR1 MNHEY, CDR2 SVGEGT. CDR3 nucleotides: TGTGCCAGCAGCCCCCGAAGACTAGCGGGAGGGAGCTCCTACGAGCAGTACTTC. As protein: CASSPRRLAGGSSYEQYF.

This clonotype turned up a few times. The V call is TRBV7-2, the J call TRBJ2-1, with D unclear. The V end was cut by 5 bases, the J end by 4 bases, with 15 bases between. The germline gives CDR1 SGHTA, CDR2 FQGNSA. The CDR3 consists of 15 residues. The CDR3 DNA reads as TGTGCCAGCAGCACGACCCATCCCCCATACAATGAGCAGTTCTTC. The encoded protein is CASSTTHPPYNEQFF.

This chain joins TRBV5-6 and TRBJ2-5, with 7 bases matching TRBD2. The trim removed 3 bases at V and 5 bases at J, leaving 16 bases unmatched. The CDR3 runs 17 residues. The germline gives CDR1 SGHDT, CDR2 YYEEEE. For the CDR3, the DNA is TGTGCCAGCAGCTCCCCCGGGACTATGGGCGGCCAGGAGACCCAGTACTTC. Its protein is CASSSPGTMGGQETQYF.

The V call is TRBV6-2 or TRBV6-3, the J call TRBJ2-6, with D unresolved. The CDR3 runs 13 residues. V lost 10 bases, J lost 1 base, and 8 bases lay in between. Germline V lookup: CDR1 MNHEY, CDR2 SVGEGT. Here the CDR3 reads CATSQSGANVLTF. For the CDR3, the DNA is TGTGCCACCTCTCAGTCTGGGGCCAACGTCCTGACTTTC.

This clonotype was observed many times. The V call is TRBV20-1, the J call TRBJ2-3; D is ambiguous. CDR1 DFQATT and CDR2 SNEGSKA come from the germline V gene (reference sequence). Trimming pared 3 bases from V and 7 bases from J, leaving 14 bases between. This CDR3 region has 13 residues. The CDR3 DNA reads as TGCAGTGCTAGCTCAATCGGGTTGAATACGCAGTATTTT. Amino acid sequence: CSASSIGLNTQYF.

This clonotype has more than one count but fewer than ten. The J gene is TRBJ1-2, the V gene TRBV18, with 12 bases that match TRBD1. The ends lost 1 base at V and 8 bases at J; junction bases unmatched: 17. The CDR3 spans 19 residues. Germline assignment: CDR1 KGHSH and CDR2 LQKENI. This CDR3 is CASSPQARDRGPANEGYTF. The CDR3, as DNA: TGTGCCAGCTCACCACAGGCCCGGGACAGGGGGCCAGCTAATGAAGGCTACACCTTC.

The V and J genes are TRBV20-1 and TRBJ2-7, with 9 bases identical to TRBD2. CDR1 and CDR2 (germline): DFQATT, SNEGSKA (reference sequence). V shed 5 bases and J 4 bases; nucleotides not matched to a gene: 6. The CDR3 has 13 amino acids. CDR3 residues: CSARWREGYEQYF. CDR3 bases: TGCAGTGCTCGGTGGCGGGAGGGGTACGAGCAGTACTTC.

This clonotype showed up just a few times. The J gene is TRBJ2-1, the V gene TRBV15; no reliable D call. V gave up 0 bases and J gave up 5 bases, with 11 bases separating them. Germline loops: CDR1 LNHNV, CDR2 YYDKDF (reference sequence). The CDR3 totals 15 residues. CDR3 coding DNA: TGTGCCACCAGCAGAGATTGGGGATGGGACAATGAGCAGTTCTTC. Its protein product is CATSRDWGWDNEQFF.

The gene calls are TRBV5-6 and TRBJ2-1; no firm D call. This CDR3 region has 14 residues. Germline loops: CDR1 SGHDT, CDR2 YYEEEE. Trimming took off 4 bases at V and 2 bases at J, with 10 bases between the two ends. CDR3 coding DNA: TGTGCCAGCAGCCCCACCGCCACCTACAATGAGCAGTTCTTC. It is translated as CASSPTATYNEQFF.

The chain has TRBV5-1 and TRBJ1-5, with TRBD1 as a possible D gene (6 bases). CDR1 is SGHRS, CDR2 YFSETQ, per germline. The CDR3 length is 13 residues. V lost 4 bases to trimming and J lost 5 bases, with 10 bases between them. CDR3 sequence: CASSKDSHQPQHF. In nucleotides, the CDR3 is TGCGCCAGCAGCAAGGACAGTCATCAGCCCCAGCATTTT.

This clonotype was observed a single time. The V gene is TRBV7-2, the J gene TRBJ2-6; D is unresolved. The CDR3 is made up of 13 amino acids. CDR1 and CDR2 (germline): SGHTA, FQGNSA. V was clipped by 3 bases and J by 5 bases, with 5 bases between them. CDR3 in amino acids: CASSLSRANVLTF. In DNA form, the CDR3 reads TGTGCCAGCAGCTTGTCTAGGGCCAACGTCCTGACTTTC.

This clonotype appeared a few times. The V gene is TRBV5-1, the J gene TRBJ2-7; 10 bases are shared with TRBD1. The CDR3 is 16 amino acids. Trimming took 4 bases from V and 4 from J; bases not matched to a gene: 11. CDR1 and CDR2 (germline): SGHRS, YFSETQ. The CDR3 loop is CASSEQPGQGLYEQYF. The CDR3, as DNA: TGCGCCAGCAGCGAACAACCGGGACAGGGGTTGTACGAGCAGTACTTC.

The V gene is TRBV12-3 or TRBV12-4, the J gene TRBJ2-5, with a weak D call TRBD2 (7 bases). CDR3 length: 17 residues. The ends were cut back, 3 bases at V and 7 bases at J, with 24 bases in the middle. CDR3 sequence reads: CASSLSSGGGPRVTQYF. The CDR3 nucleotides read TGTGCCAGCAGTTTGAGTAGTGGCGGGGGCCCTCGCGTGACCCAGTACTTC.

This clonotype was counted at least ten times. The chain has TRBV7-9 and TRBJ1-1; D is unclear. From germline, CDR1 is SEHNR and CDR2 FQNEAQ (reference sequence). The CDR3 spans 14 residues. V was clipped by 3 bases and J by 7 bases, with 15 bases between them. The CDR3 DNA follows: TGTGCCAGCAGCTTGATGAAGGGAGGAGGTGAAGCTTTCTTT. As protein: CASSLMKGGGEAFF.

This clonotype appeared a few times. An end of the junction does not agree with germline; a read error may underlie this. V gene TRBV6-1 combines with J gene TRBJ2-5, with D possibly being TRBD1 (6 bases). CDR1 and CDR2 (germline): MNHNS, SASEGT. The CDR3 contains 14 residues. CDR3 sequence: CASSEGQRQETQYF. The CDR3 coding sequence is TGTGCCAGCAGCGAAGGACAGCGTCAAGAGACCCAGTACTTC.

This chain connects TRBV7-9 to TRBJ1-4; D is unclear. The ends were cut back, 5 bases at V and 7 bases at J, with 8 bases in the middle. This CDR3 is built from 12 residues. Germline loops: CDR1 SEHNR, CDR2 FQNEAQ (reference sequence). This CDR3 is CASSDDVEKLFF. As DNA, the CDR3 is TGTGCCAGCAGCGACGATGTTGAAAAACTGTTTTTT.

The sample holds a few counts of this clonotype. V gene TRBV5-5 combines with J gene TRBJ2-7, with 8 bases fitting TRBD2. Trimming cost V 0 bases and J 3 bases; bases outside gene matches: 2. This CDR3 is built from 14 residues. The germline CDR1 and CDR2 sequences are SGHKS and YYEKEE (reference sequence). CDR3 loop: CASSLGTSFYEQYF. For the CDR3, the DNA is TGTGCCAGCAGCTTGGGGACTAGCTTCTACGAGCAGTACTTC.

The CDR3 region has the DNA TGTGCCAGCAGCTTACTCAGTTGGGACACTGAAGCTTTCTTT. Translation: CASSLLSWDTEAFF. This sequence joins TRBV7-9 and TRBJ1-1; no reliable D call. Germline lookup yields CDR1 SEHNR and CDR2 FQNEAQ (reference sequence). Trimming cost V 2 bases and J 3 bases, with 10 bases left between them. The CDR3 contains 14 residues.